Presented here are 2 T cell receptor beta chains from one specimen sequenced in a study of human T cells and chemical hapten exposure. MiXCR, run by TCRdb on the RACE reads, gives a single entry per CDR3 protein. The table includes tens of thousands of distinct CDR3 sequences, about 9.4% detected once. The time point: patch test 2, 6 weeks after DPC sensitization. Documented treatment: therapeutic diphenylcyclopropenone sensitization with weekly scalp DPC. The sample consisted of whole blood, taken in connection with sensitization to the hapten diphenylcyclopropenone (DPC). The receptors derive from a woman in her 30s with alopecia areata. Some clones in this sample may be carry-over from other donors' samples.

This clonotype was detected ten times or more. The chain is built from TRBV5-1 and TRBJ2-5; D is unclear. In germline, CDR1 is SGHRS, CDR2 YFSETQ. Trimming shortened V by 1 base and J by 7 bases, and 5 bases separated the two germline ends. The CDR3 has 11 residues. Here the CDR3 reads CASSLYGTQYF. CDR3 DNA sequence: TGCGCCAGCAGCTTGTATGGGACCCAGTACTTC.

This clonotype was detected many times. The chain combines TRBV2 with TRBJ1-2; D unclear. The CDR3 length is 11 residues. Germline-derived CDR1 and CDR2 are SNHLY and FYNNEI. V gave up 3 bases and J gave up 5 bases, with 4 bases separating them. CDR3 protein: CASSDLYGYTF. The CDR3, as DNA: TGTGCCAGCAGTGACTTGTATGGCTACACCTTC.